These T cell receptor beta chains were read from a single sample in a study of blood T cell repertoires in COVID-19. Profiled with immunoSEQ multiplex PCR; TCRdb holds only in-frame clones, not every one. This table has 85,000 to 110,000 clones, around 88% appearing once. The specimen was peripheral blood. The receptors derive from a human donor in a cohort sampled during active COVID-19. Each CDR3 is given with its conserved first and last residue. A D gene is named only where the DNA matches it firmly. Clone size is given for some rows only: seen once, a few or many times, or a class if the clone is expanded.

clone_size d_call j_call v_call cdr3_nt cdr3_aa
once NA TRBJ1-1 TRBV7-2 TGTGCCAGCAGCTTAGCGGTTGGGGGCTACACTGAAGCTTTCTTT CASSLAVGGYTEAFF
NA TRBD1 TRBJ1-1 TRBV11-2 TGTGCCAGCAGCTTCTGGACAGGGAACACTGAAGCTTTCTTT CASSFWTGNTEAFF
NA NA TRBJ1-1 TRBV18 TGTGCCAGCTCACCAGTCGTCGGTCAGGGGAACACTGAAGCTTTCTTT CASSPVVGQGNTEAFF
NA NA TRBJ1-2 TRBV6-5 TGTGCCAGCAGTCCGGGGGATAGTGGCTACACCTTC CASSPGDSGYTF
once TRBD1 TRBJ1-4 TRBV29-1 TGCAGCGTCCTTACCTTGGACAGGGGGAAGACAACTAATGAAAAACTGTTTTTT CSVLTLDRGKTTNEKLFF
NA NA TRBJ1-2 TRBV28 TGTGCCAGCAGTTTGGGGCTTAACTATGGCTACACCTTC CASSLGLNYGYTF
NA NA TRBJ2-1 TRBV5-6 TGTGCCAGCAGCTTGGGAGGGATGGGGCAGTTCTTC CASSLGGMGQFF
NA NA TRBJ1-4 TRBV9 TGTGCCAGCAGCGTAGTACCCGGGACTAATGAAAAACTGTTTTTT CASSVVPGTNEKLFF
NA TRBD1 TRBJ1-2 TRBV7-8 TGTGCCAGCAGCTTGGACAGGATCTATGGCTACACCTTC CASSLDRIYGYTF
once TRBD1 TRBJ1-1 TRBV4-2 TGTGCCAGCAGCCAAGAGAGACAGGGGAGCACTGAAGCTTTCTTT CASSQERQGSTEAFF
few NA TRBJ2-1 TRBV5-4 TGTGCCAGCAGCTTAGGACAGTTGGGGGTCTACAATGAGCAGTTCTTC CASSLGQLGVYNEQFF
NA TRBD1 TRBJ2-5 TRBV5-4 TGTGCCAGCCGTTCTACAGGGGGGCAAGAGACCCAGTACTTC CASRSTGGQETQYF
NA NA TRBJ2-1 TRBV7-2 TGTGCCAGCAGCTTAGAGGCAGGGGTGGGGGAGCAGTTCTTC CASSLEAGVGEQFF
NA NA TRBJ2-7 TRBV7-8 TGTGCCAGCAGCTTATCCGGGGGAAACGAGCAGTACTTC CASSLSGGNEQYF
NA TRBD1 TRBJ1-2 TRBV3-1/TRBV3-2 TGTGCCAGCAGCCGCCTAGACAGGGACGGCGGCTACACCTTC CASSRLDRDGGYTF
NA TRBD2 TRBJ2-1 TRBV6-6 TGTGCCAGCAGTTCTTACCTAGCGGGGGTATACAATGAGCAGTTCTTC CASSSYLAGVYNEQFF
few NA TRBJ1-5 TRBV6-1 TGTGCCAGCAGTGTTCGGCAGGGTATGGGCAATCAGCCCCAGCATTTT CASSVRQGMGNQPQHF
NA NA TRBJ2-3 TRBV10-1 TGCGCCAGCAGTGGATTTCGGGCGGAGGACACAGATACGCAGTATTTT CASSGFRAEDTDTQYF